These T cell receptor beta chains were read from a single sample in a study of Ad26.COV2.S vaccination and SARS-CoV-2 variants. Some clones are missing from TCRdb's copy, which holds only in-frame ones; the method was immunoSEQ multiplex PCR. The top ten clones hold about 3.5% of a sample with around 420,000 clones, roughly 90% of them seen once. The source material was peripheral blood, sampled in a trial of Ad26.COV2.S vaccine versus placebo. Every receptor here comes from a person aged 18-65 years who received the Ad26.COV2.S COVID-19 vaccine or a placebo. Each CDR3 is given with its conserved first and last residue. The order of the fields is CDR3 protein, V gene.

CASSPGQYYEQYF	TRBV10-1
CASSEWLGGENIQYF	TRBV6-1
CASSVSDRNYGYTF	TRBV2
CASSESDRTSYLYEQYF	TRBV25-1
CATARAATNEKLFF	TRBV15
CASSFRGPRYPVYF	TRBV6-5
CASSLTKVEAFF	TRBV28
CASSLEAGGPNEQFF	TRBV11-3
CASSRSGAEQFF	TRBV5-5
CASSVGPDNEKLFF	TRBV9
CAWSVGAGGTDTQYF	TRBV30
CASSLDGRGSNQPQHF	TRBV5-1
CASSPIGPNTEAFF	TRBV7-9
CASSSPGQAYEQYF	TRBV6-2/TRBV6-3
CATSPYTERQGKQFF	TRBV15
CASSLGGRNTDTQYF	TRBV5-1
CASSMGSGSAYEQYF	TRBV19
CASSWEGDSFYGYTF	TRBV4-3
CASSQDLAHVSSYNSPLHF	TRBV4-2
CASSTLRESNQPQHF	TRBV19
CASSLANRAEGYTF	TRBV5-1
CASSLRQGEEQFF	TRBV18
CATSRAGQLYEQYF	TRBV15
CASSPSGAYNEQFF	TRBV7-3
CASSILPAARGNTIYF	TRBV19
CASIAGPDGTDTQYF	TRBV5-5
CASSYLTAYSNQPQHF	TRBV6-7
CASSQAISGGAVDTQYF	TRBV4-1
CASSRLPRGNRDEQYF	TRBV19
CAISGWGVGTEAFF	TRBV10-3
CASSLVGISYEQYF	TRBV7-2
CASSPRSGEGLEQYF	TRBV9
CASSGRYPRDNEQFF	TRBV9
CASSPSGATSYNEQFF	TRBV11-2
CASSFGGNNYEQYF	TRBV27
CASSPQGSRINEQYF	TRBV7-9
CASSVQGRGETQYF	TRBV2
CASSPAIMGGYEQYF	TRBV7-8
CASSVAITGGANVLTF	TRBV9
CASSRWGTRNTEAFF	TRBV7-2
CAISGDGRAGEFYNEQFF	TRBV10-3